Given below is one TCR beta chain in context. Its antigen is not yet known. No base-level quality is on record; no much larger clone is a single base apart. The sample originates from a study of CD8 T cells in Susac syndrome (dated by TCRdb to the late 2010s). A note on the overall study: Whether CD8+ T cell activation and differentiation in Susac syndrome was antigen driven was tested using repertoire sequencing. Study-wide findings and limitations: The study acknowledged that relatively few individuals were included in the TCR sequencing and HLA analysis.

Peripheral blood CD8+ and CD4+ T cells from healthy donors, Susac syndrome patients and multiple sclerosis patients were profiled using high-throughput TCR beta sequencing. Healthy donors were age- and sex-matched controls. Bulk CD8+ and CD4+ T cells were purified by magnetic negative isolation, whereas CD8+ TEMRA cells were enriched by FACS. Blood was collected in EDTA tubes and processed within 24 hours, with PBMCs isolated through density gradient centrifugation. PBMCs destined for TCR sequencing were cryopreserved in liquid nitrogen and later thawed in a 37 °C water bath. A purity of at least 90% was achieved for sorted or isolated CD4+, CD8+ and CD8+ TEMRA cells. RNA was extracted using the RNeasy kit, and about 0.45 to 1 ug of the RNA was reverse transcribed with random hexamers. TCR beta CDR3 regions were amplified with the immunoSEQ multiplex PCR assay covering 54 Vbeta and 13 Jbeta segments. PCR amplification bias was corrected using a synthetic template baseline for primer optimization and computational correction. The original pipeline was this. Reads were assigned to V, D and J genes according to IMGT and analyzed in immunoSEQ Analyzer, with only productive sequences retained. Clonality was calculated as one minus the Shannon entropy normalized by log2 of the number of productive unique sequences. For each patient and control, public and private clones were evaluated among the 100 most prevalent clones. Clones were defined as Susac-specific when absent from the healthy and MS cohorts, from about 970 published viral clones and from other ImmuneACCESS disease sequences. TCRdb redid the processing of the public reads, applying fastp at Q25 and MiXCR, and retained in-frame beta chains. Rows merge per CDR3 protein into single entries with the most common DNA and genes. The V and J calls follow TCRdb's processing rather than the paper's. The sample has 95,000 to 150,000 distinct CDR3 sequences on record, around 94% of them singletons. Of the sample, 0.098% is held by the ten largest clones.

The CDR3 goes from the cysteine to the phenylalanine over 12 residues. Only the CDR3 DNA is retained, 36 bases long and in frame from the first base. The germline V gene sets CDR1 to SGHVS and CDR2 to FNYEAQ. The trim is 5 bases for V and 9 bases for J, with a gap of 11 bases between the germline ends. Recombination connected TRBV7-6 to TRBJ2-1; the D gene remains uncertain. The sequenced material came from CD4+ T cells from PBMCs. This clonotype originated in a human donor in good health. The bases are TGTGCCAGCAGCCCCCACTCCGGTGAGCAGTTCTTC. It is translated as CASSPHSGEQFF.